Sequencing of this TCR beta chain was carried out in a study of CD8 T cells in ankylosing spondylitis. One entry per CDR3 protein, called by TCRdb with MiXCR from the 5' RACE reads. The data contain about 220,000 distinct CDR3 sequences, approximately 20% of them singletons. General study findings and limits: Characteristic, it appeared, of ankylosing spondylitis blood was a TCR beta motif of about eight highly homologous variants.

Germline V CDR1 and CDR2: WSHSY, SAAADI. The J segment lost 7 bases and the V segment lost 5 bases, leaving 5 bases of the junction unmatched. The CDR3 is 13 amino acids. This clonotype has only a few counts. Its target is unknown. V is TRBV10-2 and J is TRBJ2-1; 7 bases line up with TRBD1. The specimen sequenced was blood, either unsorted or a sorted T cell fraction (not recorded which). This receptor was obtained from a male donor with ankylosing spondylitis. CDR3 region: CASSWDSQNEQFF. The CDR3 bases are TGCGCCAGCAGTTGGGACAGCCAAAATGAGCAGTTCTTC.